The clone carrying this T cell receptor (beta chain) was picked up a small number of times. This record belongs to a study of T cells in Graves' hyperthyroidism and ophthalmopathy. Amplified TCR beta CDR3 regions came from RNA transcripts. TCR CDR3 underwent first-round RT-PCR with the HTBI primer set. TCRdb independently ran MiXCR on the multiplex PCR reads; one entry per CDR3 protein. In the table there are a few hundred thousand distinct CDR3 sequences, approximately 15% of which are singletons. The germline V gene encodes CDR1 LNHDA and CDR2 SQIVND (reference sequence). CDR3 size: 14 residues. V was pared by 7 bases and J by 7 bases, with 11 bases of the junction left unmatched.

Sequencing was done on a sample of blood. The receptor comes from a woman between 40 and 55 years old with Graves' ophthalmopathy. The gene calls are TRBV19 and TRBJ1-2, with 8 bases matching TRBD1. CDR3 loop: CASTSGGADSGYTF. CDR3 coding DNA: TGTGCCAGTACATCAGGGGGCGCAGATTCTGGCTACACCTTC.